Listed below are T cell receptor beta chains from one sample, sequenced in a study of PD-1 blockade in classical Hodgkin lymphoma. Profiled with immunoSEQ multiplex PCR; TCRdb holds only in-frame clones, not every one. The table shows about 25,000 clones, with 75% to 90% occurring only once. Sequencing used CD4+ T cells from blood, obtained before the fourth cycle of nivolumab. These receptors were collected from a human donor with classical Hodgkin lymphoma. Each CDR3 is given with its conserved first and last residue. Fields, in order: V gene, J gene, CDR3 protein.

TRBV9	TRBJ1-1	CASSVGGQGDTEAFF
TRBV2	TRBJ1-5	CASGRQTGGNQPQHF
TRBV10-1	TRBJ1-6	CASRVDRNFFSYNSPLHF
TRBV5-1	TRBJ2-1	CASSYSGGAHNEQFF
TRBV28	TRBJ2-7	CASNTQIQGYEQYF
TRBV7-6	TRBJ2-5	CASSFGPQETQYF
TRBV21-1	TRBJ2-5	CASRTDRVETQYF
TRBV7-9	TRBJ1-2	CASSPGQAKAGYGYTF
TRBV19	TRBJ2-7	CASSITGNWYEQYF
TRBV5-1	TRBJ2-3	CASSWDLGGDTQYF
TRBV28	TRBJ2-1	CASSSTWVPSSYNEQFF
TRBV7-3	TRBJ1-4	CASSPEGRANEKLFF
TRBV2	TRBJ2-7	CASSLDRALPSLGQYF
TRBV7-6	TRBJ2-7	CASSRATGKQYF
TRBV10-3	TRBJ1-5	CAISELTGNQPQHF
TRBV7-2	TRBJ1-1	CASSPGSGTEAFF
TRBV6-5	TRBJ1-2	CASSYSEGNGYGYTF
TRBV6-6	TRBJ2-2	CATLDGVYTGELFF
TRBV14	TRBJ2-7	CASSPGQGAPYEQYF
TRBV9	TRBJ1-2	CASSVVESGGYTF
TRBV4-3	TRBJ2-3	CASSQEGVAGGPVSDTQYF
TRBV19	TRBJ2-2	CASRNAAANTGELFF
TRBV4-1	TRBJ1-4	CASSQEGDRVGTNEKLFF
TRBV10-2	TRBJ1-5	CASSEASASNQPQHF
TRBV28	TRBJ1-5	CASSFSNNQPQHF
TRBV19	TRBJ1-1	CASSIEGGRPSYFF
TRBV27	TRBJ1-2	CASSSGHLNYGYTF